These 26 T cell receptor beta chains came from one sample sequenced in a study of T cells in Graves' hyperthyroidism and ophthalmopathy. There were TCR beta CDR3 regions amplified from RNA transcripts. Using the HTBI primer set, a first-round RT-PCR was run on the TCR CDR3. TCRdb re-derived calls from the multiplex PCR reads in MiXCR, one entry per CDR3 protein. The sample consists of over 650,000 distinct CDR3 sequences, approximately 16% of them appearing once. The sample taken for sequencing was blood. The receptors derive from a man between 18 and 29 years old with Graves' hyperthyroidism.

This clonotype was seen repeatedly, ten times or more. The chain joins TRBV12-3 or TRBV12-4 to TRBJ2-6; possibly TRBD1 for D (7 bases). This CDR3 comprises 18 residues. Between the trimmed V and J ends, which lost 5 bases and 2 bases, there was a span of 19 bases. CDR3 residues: CASSRGDRGTAGANVLTF. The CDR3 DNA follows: TGTGCCAGCAGTAGGGGCGATCGGGGGACAGCTGGGGCCAACGTCCTGACTTTC.

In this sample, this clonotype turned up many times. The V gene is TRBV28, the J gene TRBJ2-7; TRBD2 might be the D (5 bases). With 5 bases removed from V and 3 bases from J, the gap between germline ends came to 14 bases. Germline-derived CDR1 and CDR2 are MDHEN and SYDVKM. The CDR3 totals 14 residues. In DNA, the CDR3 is TGTGCCAGCAGTGCAGGACTTCCCGGCTACGAGCAGTACTTC. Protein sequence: CASSAGLPGYEQYF.

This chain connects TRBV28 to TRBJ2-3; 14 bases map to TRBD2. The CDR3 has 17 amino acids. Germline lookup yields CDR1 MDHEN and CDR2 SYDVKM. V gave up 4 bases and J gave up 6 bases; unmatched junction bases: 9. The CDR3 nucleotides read TGTGCCAGCAGTTCGACTAGCGGGAGGGCCTTTCGGGATACGCAGTATTTT. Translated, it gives CASSSTSGRAFRDTQYF.

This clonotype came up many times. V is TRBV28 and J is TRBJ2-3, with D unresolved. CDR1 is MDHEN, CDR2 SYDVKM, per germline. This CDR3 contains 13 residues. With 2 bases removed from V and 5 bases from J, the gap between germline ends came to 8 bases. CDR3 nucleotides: TGTGCCAGCAGTTTAGGGCCACGAGATACGCAGTATTTT. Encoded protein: CASSLGPRDTQYF.

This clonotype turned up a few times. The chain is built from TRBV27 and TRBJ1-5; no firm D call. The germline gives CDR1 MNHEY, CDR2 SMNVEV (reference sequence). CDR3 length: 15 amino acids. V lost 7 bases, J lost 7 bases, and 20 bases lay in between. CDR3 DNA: TGTGCCAGCAAACTAAACCCTGGGGTGGAACAGCCCCAGCATTTT. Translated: CASKLNPGVEQPQHF.

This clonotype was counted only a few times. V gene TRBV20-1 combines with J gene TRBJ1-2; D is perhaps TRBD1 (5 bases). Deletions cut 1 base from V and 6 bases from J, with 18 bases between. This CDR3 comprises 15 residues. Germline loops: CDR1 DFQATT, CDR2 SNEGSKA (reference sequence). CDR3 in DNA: TGCAGTGCTAGAGGTCTAGGGGTGGGTGGCAATGGCTACACCTTC. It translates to CSARGLGVGGNGYTF.

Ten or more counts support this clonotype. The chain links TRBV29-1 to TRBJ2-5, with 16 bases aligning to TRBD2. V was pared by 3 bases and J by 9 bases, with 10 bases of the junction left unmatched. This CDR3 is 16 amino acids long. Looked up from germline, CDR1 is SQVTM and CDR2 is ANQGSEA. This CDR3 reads CSVEGLAGGRGRPQYF. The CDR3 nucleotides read TGCAGCGTTGAGGGACTAGCGGGAGGGCGGGGGCGGCCCCAGTACTTC.

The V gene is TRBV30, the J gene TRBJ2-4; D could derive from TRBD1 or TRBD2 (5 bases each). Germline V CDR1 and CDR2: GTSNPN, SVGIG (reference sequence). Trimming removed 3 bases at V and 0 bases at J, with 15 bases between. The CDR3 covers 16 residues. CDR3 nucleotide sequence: TGTGCCTGGAGCGCCCGGGACCGACTAGCCAAAAACATTCAGTACTTC. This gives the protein CAWSARDRLAKNIQYF.

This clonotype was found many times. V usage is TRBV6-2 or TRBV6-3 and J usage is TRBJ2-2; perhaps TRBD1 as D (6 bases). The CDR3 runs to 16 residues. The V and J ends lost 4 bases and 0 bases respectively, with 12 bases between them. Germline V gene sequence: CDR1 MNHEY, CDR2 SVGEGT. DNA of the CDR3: TGTGCCAGCAGTTCCCGGACAGCCTCGAACACCGGGGAGCTGTTTTTT. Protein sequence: CASSSRTASNTGELFF.

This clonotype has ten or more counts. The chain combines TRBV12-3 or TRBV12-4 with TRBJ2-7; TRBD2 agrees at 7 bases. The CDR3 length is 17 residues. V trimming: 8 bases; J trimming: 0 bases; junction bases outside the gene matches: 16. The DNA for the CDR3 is TGTGCCAGCTCTAAGAGTTTCGCGGGACTAAACTCCTACGAGCAGTACTTC. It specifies CASSKSFAGLNSYEQYF.

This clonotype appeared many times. CDR3 sequence: CASSQQWGRSYEQYF. CDR3 nucleotides: TGTGCCAGCAGCCAGCAGTGGGGAAGAAGCTACGAGCAGTACTTC. The gene calls are TRBV28 and TRBJ2-7; D unresolved. Per the germline V gene, CDR1 is MDHEN and CDR2 is SYDVKM. The CDR3 sequence is 15 residues long. Trimming shortened V by 6 bases and J by 3 bases, and 18 bases separated the two germline ends.

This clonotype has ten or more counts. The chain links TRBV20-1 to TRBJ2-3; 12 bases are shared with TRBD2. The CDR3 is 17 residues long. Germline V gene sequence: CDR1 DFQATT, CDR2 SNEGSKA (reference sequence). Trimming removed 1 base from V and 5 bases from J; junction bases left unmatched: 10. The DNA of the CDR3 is TGCAGTGCTAGAGGGGTGACTAGCGGGAGATCGGAAGATACGCAGTATTTT. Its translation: CSARGVTSGRSEDTQYF.

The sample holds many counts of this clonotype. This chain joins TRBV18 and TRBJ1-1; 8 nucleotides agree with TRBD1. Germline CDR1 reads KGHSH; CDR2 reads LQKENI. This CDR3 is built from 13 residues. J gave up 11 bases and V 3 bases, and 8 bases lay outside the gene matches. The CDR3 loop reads CASSPSGGETAFF. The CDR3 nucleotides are TGTGCCAGCTCACCCTCAGGGGGCGAGACGGCTTTCTTT.

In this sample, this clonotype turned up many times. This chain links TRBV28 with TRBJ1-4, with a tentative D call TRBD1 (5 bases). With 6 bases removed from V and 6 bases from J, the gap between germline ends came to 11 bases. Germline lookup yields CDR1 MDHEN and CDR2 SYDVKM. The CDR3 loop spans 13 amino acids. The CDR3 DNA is TGTGCCAGCAGCCAGGGAAGGGATGAAAAACTGTTTTTT. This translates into CASSQGRDEKLFF.

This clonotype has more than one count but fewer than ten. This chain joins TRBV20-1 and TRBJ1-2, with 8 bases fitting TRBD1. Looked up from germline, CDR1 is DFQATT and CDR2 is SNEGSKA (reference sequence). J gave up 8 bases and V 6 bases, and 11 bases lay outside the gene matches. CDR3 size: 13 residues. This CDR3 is CSAQDRALDGYTF. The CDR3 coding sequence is TGCAGTGCCCAGGACAGGGCTCTGGACGGCTACACCTTC.

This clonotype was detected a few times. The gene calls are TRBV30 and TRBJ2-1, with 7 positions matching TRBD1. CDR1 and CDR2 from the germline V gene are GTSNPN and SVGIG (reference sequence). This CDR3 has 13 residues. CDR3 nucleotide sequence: TGTGGGGGTGGACAGGAGGCGTACAATGAGCAGTTCTTC. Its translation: CGGGQEAYNEQFF.

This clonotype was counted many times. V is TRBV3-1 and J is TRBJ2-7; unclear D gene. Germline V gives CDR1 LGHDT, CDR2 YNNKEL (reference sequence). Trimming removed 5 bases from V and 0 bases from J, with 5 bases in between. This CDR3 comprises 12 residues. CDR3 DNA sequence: TGTGCCAGCAGCATCCGCTCCTACGAGCAGTACTTC. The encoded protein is CASSIRSYEQYF.

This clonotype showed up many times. The CDR3 DNA reads TGTGCCAGCATGCCTCCTGGGAATGAGCAGTTCTTC. Residues: CASMPPGNEQFF. The rearrangement uses TRBV6-2 or TRBV6-3 and TRBJ2-1; no clear D. Per germline, CDR1 MNHEY and CDR2 SVGEGT. V was clipped by 7 bases and J by 7 bases, with 11 bases between them. The CDR3 runs 12 residues.

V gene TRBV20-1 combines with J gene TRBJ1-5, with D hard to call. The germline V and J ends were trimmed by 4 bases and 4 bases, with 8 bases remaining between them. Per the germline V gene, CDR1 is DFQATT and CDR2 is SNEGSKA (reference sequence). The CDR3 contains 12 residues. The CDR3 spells CSAKGNNQPQHF. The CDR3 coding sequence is TGCAGTGCTAAAGGGAATAATCAGCCCCAGCATTTT.

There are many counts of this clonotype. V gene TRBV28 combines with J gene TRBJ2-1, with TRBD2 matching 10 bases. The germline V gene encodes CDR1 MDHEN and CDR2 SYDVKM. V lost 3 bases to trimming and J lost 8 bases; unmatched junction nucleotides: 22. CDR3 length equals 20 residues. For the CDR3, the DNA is TGTGCCAGCAGTTTCGAGAGTTTTAGCATGGGAAGCGGGAGGGCCCATGAGCAGTTCTTC. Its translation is CASSFESFSMGSGRAHEQFF.

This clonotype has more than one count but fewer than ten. The CDR3 protein is CASPWTGGTGELFF. DNA for the CDR3: TGTGCCAGCCCCTGGACAGGGGGCACCGGGGAGCTGTTTTTT. The V call is TRBV18, the J call TRBJ2-2, with 10 bases lining up with TRBD1. The germline gives CDR1 KGHSH, CDR2 LQKENI. V shed 8 bases, J shed 4 bases, and the junction held 4 bases outside the gene matches. This CDR3 has 14 amino acids.

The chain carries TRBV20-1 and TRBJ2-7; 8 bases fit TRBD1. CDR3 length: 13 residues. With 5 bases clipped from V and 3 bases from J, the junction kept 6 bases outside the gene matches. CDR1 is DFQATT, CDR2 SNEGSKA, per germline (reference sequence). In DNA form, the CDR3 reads TGCAGTGCTGGGACAGGCTTTGGCTACGAGCAGTACTTC. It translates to CSAGTGFGYEQYF.

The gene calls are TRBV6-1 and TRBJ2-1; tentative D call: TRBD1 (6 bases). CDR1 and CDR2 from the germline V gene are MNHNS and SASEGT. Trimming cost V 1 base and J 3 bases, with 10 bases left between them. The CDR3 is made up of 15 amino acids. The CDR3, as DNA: TGTGCCAGCAGTGAAGGGGGACACCTCTACAATGAGCAGTTCTTC. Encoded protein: CASSEGGHLYNEQFF.

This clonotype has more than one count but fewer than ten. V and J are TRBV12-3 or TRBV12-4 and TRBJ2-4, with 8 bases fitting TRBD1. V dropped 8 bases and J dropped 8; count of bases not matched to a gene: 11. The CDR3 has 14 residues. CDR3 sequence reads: CASLNSGQGYIQYF. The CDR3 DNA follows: TGTGCCAGCCTCAACTCCGGACAGGGATACATTCAGTACTTC.

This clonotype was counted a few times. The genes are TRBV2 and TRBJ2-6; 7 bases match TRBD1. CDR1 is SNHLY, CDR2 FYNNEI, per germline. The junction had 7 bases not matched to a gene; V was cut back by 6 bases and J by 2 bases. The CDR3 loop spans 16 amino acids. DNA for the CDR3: TGTGCCAGCAGGGAACAGGGGCCCCCTGGGGCCAACGTCCTGACTTTC. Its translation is CASREQGPPGANVLTF.

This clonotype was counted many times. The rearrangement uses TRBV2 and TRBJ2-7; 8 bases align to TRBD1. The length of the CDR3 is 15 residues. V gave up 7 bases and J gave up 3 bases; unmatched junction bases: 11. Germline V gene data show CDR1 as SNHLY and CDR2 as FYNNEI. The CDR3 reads CASKEGQGYYYEQYF. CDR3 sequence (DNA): TGTGCCAGCAAAGAAGGACAGGGCTATTACTACGAGCAGTACTTC.